The rows below give T cell receptor beta chains drawn from one sample of a study of Ad26.COV2.S vaccination and SARS-CoV-2 variants. Sequencing was performed with immunoSEQ multiplex PCR; in TCRdb, only in-frame clones are kept and a portion is missing. The profile covers about 440,000 clones, with 90% appearing a single time and roughly 4% taken by the ten largest. This specimen consisted of peripheral blood, obtained in a trial of Ad26.COV2.S vaccine versus placebo. Receptors were obtained from a person between 18 and 60 years old who received the Ad26.COV2.S COVID-19 vaccine or a placebo. CDR3s include the opening cysteine and the closing phenylalanine or tryptophan. Rows give clone size only sometimes, using once, few, many, or a class for an expanded clone.

>TRBV27|-|TRBJ1-5|13
CASSFGGNQPQHF
>TRBV28|-|TRBJ2-7|13
CASRVAGDYEQYF
>TRBV18|once|TRBJ1-5|15
CASSPDISSNQPQHF
>TRBV9|-|TRBJ1-4|14
CASSGSGVGEKLFF
>TRBV19|-|TRBJ1-2|16
CASSIIRSSGINGYTF
>TRBV4-1|-|TRBJ2-1|16
CASSQDKWRDYNEQFF
>TRBV19|-|TRBJ1-5|17
CASSKGGTGGPNQPQHF
>TRBV4-2|-|TRBJ1-1|12
CASSRDNTEAFF
>TRBV14|once|TRBJ2-2|15
CASSQAGGNTGELFF
>TRBV19|-|TRBJ2-5|14
CASSMARGGETQYF
>TRBV24-1|-|TRBJ2-7|14
CATSATESSYEQYF
>TRBV7-9|-|TRBJ2-7|15
CASSPRDSPAYEQYF
>TRBV29-1|-|TRBJ2-1|14
CSVMDFFLYNEQFF
>TRBV4-3|once|TRBJ2-1|17
CASSQDPLGVSYNEQFF
>TRBV18|-|TRBJ1-1|16
CASSPLKWGADTEAFF
>TRBV5-1|-|TRBJ2-5|15
CASSLRVGDQETQYF
>TRBV5-6|-|TRBJ1-1|15
CASSAGQGAGTEAFF
>TRBV9|-|TRBJ1-2|16
CASSEIPGGGNYGYTF
>TRBV2|-|TRBJ1-3|15
CASSVPGGARNTIYF
>TRBV7-2|-|TRBJ1-1|13
CASSQGLGTEAFF
>TRBV5-1|-|TRBJ2-5|17
CASSLTLTGGLKETQYF
>TRBV4-1|-|TRBJ2-3|15
CASSQEGLAGATQYF
>TRBV7-6|-|TRBJ2-2|16
CASSLVGLAGTGELFF
>TRBV6-4|-|TRBJ1-5|13
CASSEGAGQPQHF
>TRBV19|-|TRBJ1-1|16
CASSIDQAGETTEAFF
>TRBV27|-|TRBJ2-1|14
CASRREGLGNEQFF
>TRBV9|-|TRBJ2-7|14
CASSVGAGAYEQYF
>TRBV18|-|TRBJ2-3|16
CASSPPGPFGTDTQYF
>TRBV6-5|once|TRBJ2-3|15
CASSYSIDNTDTQYF
>TRBV18|once|TRBJ1-6|13
CASSQDRGPTLHF
>TRBV6-2/TRBV6-3|-|TRBJ2-3|18
CASSTAPGLAGSTDTQYF
>TRBV28|-|TRBJ1-5|15
CASSYSRGWNQPQHF